This TCR beta chain was sequenced for a study of tumor and adjacent non-tumor tissue in lung cancer. CDR3 length equals 14 residues. CDR1 SGHRS and CDR2 YFSETQ come from the germline V gene. In regard to this clonotype: The junction departs from the called germline gene at one end, perhaps through a read error.

A modified ARM-PCR protocol with three rounds of nested PCR amplified TCRbeta. One entry per CDR3 protein, called by TCRdb with MiXCR from the multiplex PCR reads. The table records fewer than 100,000 distinct CDR3 sequences, roughly 77% of them present only once. RNA was extracted from bulk tissue without any cell sorting. Distant lung tissue was collected more than 3 cm away from the tumor edge. The chain couples TRBV5-1 to TRBJ2-7; the D is unclear. Sequencing was carried out using distant non-tumor lung tissue. The source of this sequence is a woman aged 45-65 years with non-small cell lung cancer. The CDR3 DNA sequence: TGCGCCAGCAGCTTTTCCCGCCAGCCCTACGAGCGGTACTTC. Its protein product is CASSFSRQPYERYF.